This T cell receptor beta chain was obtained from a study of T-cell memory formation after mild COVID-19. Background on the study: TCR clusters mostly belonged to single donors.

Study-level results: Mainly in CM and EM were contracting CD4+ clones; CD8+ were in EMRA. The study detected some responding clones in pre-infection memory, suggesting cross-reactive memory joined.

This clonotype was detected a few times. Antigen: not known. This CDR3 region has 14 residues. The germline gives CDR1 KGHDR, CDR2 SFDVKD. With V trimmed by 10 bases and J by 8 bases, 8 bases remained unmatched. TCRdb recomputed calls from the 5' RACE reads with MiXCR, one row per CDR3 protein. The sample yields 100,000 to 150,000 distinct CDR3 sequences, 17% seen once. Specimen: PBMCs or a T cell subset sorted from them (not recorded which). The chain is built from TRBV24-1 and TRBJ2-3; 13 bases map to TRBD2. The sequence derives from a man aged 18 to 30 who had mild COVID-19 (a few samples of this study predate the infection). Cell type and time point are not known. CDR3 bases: TGTGCCACGACCGGGACTAGCGGGGAAGCTACGCAGTATTTT. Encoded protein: CATTGTSGEATQYF.